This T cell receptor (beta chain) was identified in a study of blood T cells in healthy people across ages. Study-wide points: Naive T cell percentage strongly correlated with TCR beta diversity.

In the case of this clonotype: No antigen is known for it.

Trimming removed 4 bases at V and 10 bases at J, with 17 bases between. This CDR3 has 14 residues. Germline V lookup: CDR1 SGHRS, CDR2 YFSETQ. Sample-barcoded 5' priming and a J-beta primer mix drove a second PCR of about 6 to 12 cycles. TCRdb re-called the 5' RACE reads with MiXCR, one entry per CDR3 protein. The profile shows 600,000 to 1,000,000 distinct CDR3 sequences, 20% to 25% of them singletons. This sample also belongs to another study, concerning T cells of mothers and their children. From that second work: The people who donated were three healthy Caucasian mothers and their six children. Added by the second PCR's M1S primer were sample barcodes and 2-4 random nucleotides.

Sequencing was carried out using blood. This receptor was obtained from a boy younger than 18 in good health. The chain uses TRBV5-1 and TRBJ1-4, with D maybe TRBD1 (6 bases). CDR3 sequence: CASSKDSTDGKLFF. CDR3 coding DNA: TGCGCCAGCAGCAAGGACAGTACTGATGGAAAACTGTTTTTT.